This TCR beta chain comes out of a study of cytomegalovirus exposure and HLA in healthy donors. Data came from immunoSEQ multiplex PCR; TCRdb stores just in-frame clones and leaves some out. In the table there are about 240,000 clones, more than 75% of which are singletons. In germline, CDR1 is SGDLS, CDR2 YYNGEE. CDR3 length equals 12 residues. V was cut by 4 bases and J by 2 bases, with 7 bases left in between. This clonotype was obtained from a woman in her twenties or thirties in good health and CMV-seropositive. The gene calls are TRBV9 and TRBJ2-7; D perhaps matches TRBD2 (5 bases). Material: PBMCs. The CDR3 nucleotides are TGTGCCAGCAGCCGGGGTCCCTACGAGCAGTACTTC. This encodes CASSRGPYEQYF.